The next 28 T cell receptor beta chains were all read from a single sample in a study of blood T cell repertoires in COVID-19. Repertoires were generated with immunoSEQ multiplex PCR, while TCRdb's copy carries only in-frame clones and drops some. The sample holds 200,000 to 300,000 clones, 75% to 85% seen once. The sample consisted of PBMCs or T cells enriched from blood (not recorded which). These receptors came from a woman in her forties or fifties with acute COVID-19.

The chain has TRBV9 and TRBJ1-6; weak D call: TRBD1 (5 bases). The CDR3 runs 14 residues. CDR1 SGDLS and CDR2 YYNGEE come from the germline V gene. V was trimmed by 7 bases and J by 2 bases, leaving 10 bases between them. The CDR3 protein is CASGGDPYNSPLHF. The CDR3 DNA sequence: TGTGCCAGCGGGGGGGACCCCTATAATTCACCCCTCCACTTT.

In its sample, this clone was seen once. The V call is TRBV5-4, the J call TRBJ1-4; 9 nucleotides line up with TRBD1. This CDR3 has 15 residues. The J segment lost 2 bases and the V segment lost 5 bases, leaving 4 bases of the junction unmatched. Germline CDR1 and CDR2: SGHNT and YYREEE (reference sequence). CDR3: CASRGDRETNEKLFF. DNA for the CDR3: TGTGCCAGCAGGGGGGACAGGGAGACTAATGAAAAACTGTTTTTT.

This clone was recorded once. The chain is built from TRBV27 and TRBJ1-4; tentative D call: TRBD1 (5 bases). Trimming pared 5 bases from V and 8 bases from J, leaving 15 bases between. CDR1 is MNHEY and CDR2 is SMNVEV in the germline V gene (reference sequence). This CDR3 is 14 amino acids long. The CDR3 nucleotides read TGTGCCAGCAGTCGGGCAGGGAAGAACGAAAAACTGTTTTTT. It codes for CASSRAGKNEKLFF.

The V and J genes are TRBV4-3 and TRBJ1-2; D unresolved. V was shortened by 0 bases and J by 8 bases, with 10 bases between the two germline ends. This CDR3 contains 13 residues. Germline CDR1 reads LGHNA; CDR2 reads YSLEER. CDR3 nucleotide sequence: TGCGCCAGCAGCCAAGACGGCCGAGGAGGCTACACCTTC. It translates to CASSQDGRGGYTF.

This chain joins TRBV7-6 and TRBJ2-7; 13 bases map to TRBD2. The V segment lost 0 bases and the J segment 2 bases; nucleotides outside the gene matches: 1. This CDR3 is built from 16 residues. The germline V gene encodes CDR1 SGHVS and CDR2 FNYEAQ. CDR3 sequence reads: CASSLATSGGAYEQYF. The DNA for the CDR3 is TGTGCCAGCAGCTTAGCCACTAGCGGGGGGGCCTACGAGCAGTACTTC.

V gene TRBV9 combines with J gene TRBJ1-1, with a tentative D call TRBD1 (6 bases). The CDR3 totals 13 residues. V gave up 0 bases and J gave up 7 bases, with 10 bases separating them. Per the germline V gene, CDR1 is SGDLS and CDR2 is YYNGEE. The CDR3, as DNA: TGTGCCAGCAGCGTAGAGTTGGACAGTGAAGCTTTCTTT. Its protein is CASSVELDSEAFF. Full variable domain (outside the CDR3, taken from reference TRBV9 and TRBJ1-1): DSGVTQTPKHLITATGQRVTLRCSPRSGDLSVYWYQQSLDQGLQFLIQYYNGEERAKGNILERFSAQQFPDLHSELNLSSLELGDSALYFCASSVELDSEAFFGQGTRLTVV.

CDR3 protein: CASSIGHSGTAYEQYF. Here the CDR3 DNA reads TGTGCCAGTAGTATCGGACACTCCGGGACAGCCTACGAGCAGTACTTC. The rearrangement joins TRBV19 to TRBJ2-7; TRBD1 aligns across 7 bases. The CDR3 is 16 residues long. Germline V gene data show CDR1 as LNHDA and CDR2 as SQIVND (reference sequence). The junction had 10 bases not matched to a gene; V was cut back by 3 bases and J by 2 bases.

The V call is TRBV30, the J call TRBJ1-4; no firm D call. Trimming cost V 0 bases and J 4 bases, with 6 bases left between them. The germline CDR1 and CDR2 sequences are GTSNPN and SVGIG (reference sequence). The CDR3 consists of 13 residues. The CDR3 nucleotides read TGTGCCTGGAGTGTACTGGTTAATGAAAAACTGTTTTTT. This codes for CAWSVLVNEKLFF.

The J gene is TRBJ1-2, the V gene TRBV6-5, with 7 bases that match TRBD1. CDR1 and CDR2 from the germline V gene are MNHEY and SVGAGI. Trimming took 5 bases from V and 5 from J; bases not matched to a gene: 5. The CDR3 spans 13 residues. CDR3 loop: CASSMGTAYGYTF. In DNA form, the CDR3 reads TGTGCCAGCAGTATGGGGACAGCATATGGCTACACCTTC.

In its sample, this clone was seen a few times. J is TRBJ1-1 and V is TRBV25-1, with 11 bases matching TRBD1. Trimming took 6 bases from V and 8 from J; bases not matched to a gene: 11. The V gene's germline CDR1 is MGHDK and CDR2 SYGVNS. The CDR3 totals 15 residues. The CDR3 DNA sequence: TGTGCCAGCAGGGGGACAGGGGGGAACTGGATCGAAGCTTTCTTT. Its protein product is CASRGTGGNWIEAFF.

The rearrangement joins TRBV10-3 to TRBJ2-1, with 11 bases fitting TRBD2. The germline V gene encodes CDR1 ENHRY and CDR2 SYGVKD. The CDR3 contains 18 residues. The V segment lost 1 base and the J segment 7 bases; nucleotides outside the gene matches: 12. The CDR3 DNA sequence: TGTGCCATCAGTGAGTTGGGAACTTTAGCGGGGGGGCGTAATGAGCAGTTCTTC. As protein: CAISELGTLAGGRNEQFF.

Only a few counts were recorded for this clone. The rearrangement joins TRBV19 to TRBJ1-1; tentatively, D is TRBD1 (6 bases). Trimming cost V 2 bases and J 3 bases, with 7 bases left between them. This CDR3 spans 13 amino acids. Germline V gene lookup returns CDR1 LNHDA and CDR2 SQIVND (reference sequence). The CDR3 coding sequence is TGTGCCAGTAGTATAAAGGGGGACACTGAAGCTTTCTTT. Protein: CASSIKGDTEAFF.

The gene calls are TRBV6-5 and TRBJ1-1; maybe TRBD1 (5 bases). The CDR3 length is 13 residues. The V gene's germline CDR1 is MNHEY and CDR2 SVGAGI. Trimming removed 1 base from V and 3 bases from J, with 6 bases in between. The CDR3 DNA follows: TGTGCCAGCAGTTACTTCAGGGACACTGAAGCTTTCTTT. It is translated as CASSYFRDTEAFF.

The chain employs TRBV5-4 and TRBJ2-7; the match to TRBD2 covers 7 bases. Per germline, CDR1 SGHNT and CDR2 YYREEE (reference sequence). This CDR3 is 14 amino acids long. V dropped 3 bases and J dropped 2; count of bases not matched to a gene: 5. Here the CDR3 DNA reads TGTGCCAGCAGCTCCTTTGGGGGGGCCTACGAGCAGTACTTC. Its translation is CASSSFGGAYEQYF.

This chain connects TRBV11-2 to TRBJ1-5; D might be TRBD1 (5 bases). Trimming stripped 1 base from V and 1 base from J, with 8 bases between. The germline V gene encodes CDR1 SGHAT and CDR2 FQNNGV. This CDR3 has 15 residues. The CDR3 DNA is TGTGCCAGCAGCTTAGCGGCAGGGAGCAATCAGCCCCAGCATTTT. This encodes CASSLAAGSNQPQHF.

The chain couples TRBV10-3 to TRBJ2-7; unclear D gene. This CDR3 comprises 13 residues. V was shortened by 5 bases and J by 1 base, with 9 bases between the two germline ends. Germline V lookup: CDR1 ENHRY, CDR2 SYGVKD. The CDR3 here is CAISPDMSYEQYF. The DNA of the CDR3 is TGTGCCATCAGTCCCGACATGTCCTACGAGCAGTACTTC.

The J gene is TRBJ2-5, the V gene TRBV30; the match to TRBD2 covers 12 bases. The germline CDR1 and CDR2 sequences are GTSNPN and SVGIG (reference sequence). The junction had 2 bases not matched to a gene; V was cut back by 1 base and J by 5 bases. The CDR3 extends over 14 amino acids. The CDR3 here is CAWSATSGGETQYF. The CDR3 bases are TGTGCCTGGAGTGCCACTAGCGGGGGGGAGACCCAGTACTTC.

CDR3 amino acids: CASSQTMLATNEKLFF. The CDR3 nucleotides are TGCGCCAGCAGCCAAACAATGCTGGCTACTAATGAAAAACTGTTTTTT. V and J are TRBV4-1 and TRBJ1-4; D is unresolved. Germline loops: CDR1 MGHRA, CDR2 YSYEKL. This CDR3 region has 16 residues. The V and J ends lost 2 bases and 2 bases respectively, with 12 bases between them.

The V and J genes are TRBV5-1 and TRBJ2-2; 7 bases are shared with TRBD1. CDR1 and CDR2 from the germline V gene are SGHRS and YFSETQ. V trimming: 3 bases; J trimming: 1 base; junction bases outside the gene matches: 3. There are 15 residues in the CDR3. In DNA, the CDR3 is TGCGCCAGCAGCTGGGGGACAGAGAACACCGGGGAGCTGTTTTTT. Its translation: CASSWGTENTGELFF.

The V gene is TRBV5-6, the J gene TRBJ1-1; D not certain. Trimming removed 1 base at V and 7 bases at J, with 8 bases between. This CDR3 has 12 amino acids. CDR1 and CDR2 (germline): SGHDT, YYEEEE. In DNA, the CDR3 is TGTGCCAGCAGCTTGTGGGCAAGTGAAGCTTTCTTT. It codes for CASSLWASEAFF.

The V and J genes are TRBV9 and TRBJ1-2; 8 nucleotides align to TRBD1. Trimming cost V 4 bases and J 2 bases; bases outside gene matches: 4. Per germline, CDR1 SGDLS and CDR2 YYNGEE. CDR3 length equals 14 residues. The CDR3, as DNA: TGTGCCAGCAGCACCGACAGGGGCAACTATGGCTACACCTTC. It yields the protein CASSTDRGNYGYTF.

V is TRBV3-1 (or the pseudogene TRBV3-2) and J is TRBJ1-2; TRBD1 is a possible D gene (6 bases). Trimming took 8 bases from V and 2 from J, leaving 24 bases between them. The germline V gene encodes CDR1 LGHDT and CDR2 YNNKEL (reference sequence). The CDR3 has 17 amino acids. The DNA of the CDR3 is TGTGCCAGCTACGAGGGGGATAACCCCCGTTGGAACTATGGCTACACCTTC. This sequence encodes CASYEGDNPRWNYGYTF.

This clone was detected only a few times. The CDR3 region has the DNA TGTGCCAGCAGCTTCACAGGGGTAACTAATGAAAAACTGTTTTTT. Encoded protein: CASSFTGVTNEKLFF. The chain is built from TRBV7-3 and TRBJ1-4; TRBD1 matches 7 bases. This CDR3 spans 15 amino acids. With 3 bases clipped from V and 1 base from J, the junction kept 2 bases outside the gene matches. Per the germline V gene, CDR1 is SGHTA and CDR2 is FQGTGA. The full variable domain, in which reference TRBV7-3 and TRBJ1-4 provide the parts outside the CDR3, is GAGVSQTPSNKVTEKGKYVELRCDPISGHTALYWYRQSLGQGPEFLIYFQGTGAADDSGLPNDRFFAVRPEGSVSTLKIQRTERGDSAVYLCASSFTGVTNEKLFFGSGTQLSVL.

In nucleotides, the CDR3 is TGTGCCTGGAGTGTCGGTAGCGGGGGGCTTAATGAGCAGTTCTTC. It codes for CAWSVGSGGLNEQFF. The chain is built from TRBV30 and TRBJ2-1; 10 nucleotides line up with TRBD2. The V and J ends lost 0 bases and 7 bases, in that order; junction bases with no gene match: 6. CDR3 length: 15 residues. Germline V lookup: CDR1 GTSNPN, CDR2 SVGIG (reference sequence).

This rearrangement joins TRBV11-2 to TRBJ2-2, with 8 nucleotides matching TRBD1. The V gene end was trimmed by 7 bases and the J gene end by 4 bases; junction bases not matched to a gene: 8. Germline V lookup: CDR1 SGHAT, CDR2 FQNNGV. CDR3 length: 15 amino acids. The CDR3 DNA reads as TGTGCCAGCACCATAAAAGACAGGGGCACCGGGGAGCTGTTTTTT. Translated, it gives CASTIKDRGTGELFF.

Written as DNA, the CDR3 is TGTGCCAGCAGCTTAAGCCGGGTAGAGACCCAGTACTTC. Translation gives CASSLSRVETQYF. The chain employs TRBV7-7 and TRBJ2-5; D ambiguous. Germline-derived CDR1 and CDR2 are SSHAT and FNYEAQ (reference sequence). Trimming took off 2 bases at V and 4 bases at J, with 8 bases between the two ends. This CDR3 has 13 amino acids.

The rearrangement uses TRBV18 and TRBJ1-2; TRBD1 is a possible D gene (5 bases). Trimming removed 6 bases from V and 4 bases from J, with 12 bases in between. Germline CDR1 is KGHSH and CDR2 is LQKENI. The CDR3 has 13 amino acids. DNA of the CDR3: TGTGCCAGCTCGCAAGACAGATCCTATGGCTACACCTTC. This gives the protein CASSQDRSYGYTF.

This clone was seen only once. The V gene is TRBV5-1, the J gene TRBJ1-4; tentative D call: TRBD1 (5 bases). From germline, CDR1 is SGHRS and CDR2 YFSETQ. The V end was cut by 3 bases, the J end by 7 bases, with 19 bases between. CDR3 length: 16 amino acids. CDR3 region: CASSSDTAPLGEKLFF. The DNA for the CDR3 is TGCGCCAGCAGCTCGGACACGGCTCCGTTGGGTGAAAAACTGTTTTTT.